This TCR beta chain was identified during a study of shared clonotypes between healthy human individuals. The run depth of the assay was deep. Produced via immunoSEQ multiplex PCR; TCRdb's table is partial and in-frame only. The sample consists of 2 million to 2.5 million clones, 85% to 95% of them appearing once. CD4+ cells were split into CD45RA+ naive and CD45RA-negative memory subsets. As concerns this clone: Its antigen is unidentified.

Study-level findings and limits: Four donors shared roughly 5% of their naive CD4 clonotypes.

The sequence came from a young man in good health. Sequenced: naive CD4+ T cells sorted from blood. The subset denotes: CD45RA+ positively selected.

The CDR3 DNA follows: TGTGCCAGCTCACCATCAAGTCACCTTAACTATGGCTACACCTTC. It codes for CASSPSSHLNYGYTF. The V and J genes are TRBV18 and TRBJ1-2; D gene unclear. V was shortened by 2 bases and J by 1 base, with 11 bases between the two germline ends. Germline values: CDR1 KGHSH, CDR2 LQKENI. CDR3 length equals 15 residues.